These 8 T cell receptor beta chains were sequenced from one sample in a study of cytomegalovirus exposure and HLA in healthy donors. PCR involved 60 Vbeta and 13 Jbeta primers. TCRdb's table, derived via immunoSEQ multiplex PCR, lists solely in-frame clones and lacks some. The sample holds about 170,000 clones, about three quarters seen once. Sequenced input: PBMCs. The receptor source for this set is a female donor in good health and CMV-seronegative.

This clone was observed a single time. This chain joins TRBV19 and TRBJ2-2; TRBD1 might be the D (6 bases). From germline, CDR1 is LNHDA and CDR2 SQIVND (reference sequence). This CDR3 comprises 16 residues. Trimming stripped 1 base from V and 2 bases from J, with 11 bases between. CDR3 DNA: TGTGCCAGTAGTATAGCTCAGACAGGAAACACCGGGGAGCTGTTTTTT. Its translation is CASSIAQTGNTGELFF.

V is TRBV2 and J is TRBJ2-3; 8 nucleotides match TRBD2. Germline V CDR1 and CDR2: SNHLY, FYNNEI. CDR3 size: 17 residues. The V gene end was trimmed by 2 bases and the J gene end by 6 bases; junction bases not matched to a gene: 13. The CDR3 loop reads CASSETGSGEGLDTQYF. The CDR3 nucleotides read TGTGCCAGCAGTGAAACGGGTAGCGGGGAAGGTCTGGATACGCAGTATTTT.

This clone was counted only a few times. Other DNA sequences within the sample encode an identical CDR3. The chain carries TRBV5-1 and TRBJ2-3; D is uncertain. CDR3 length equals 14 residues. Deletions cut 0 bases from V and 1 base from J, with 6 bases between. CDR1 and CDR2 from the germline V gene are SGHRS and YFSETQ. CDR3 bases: TGCGCCAGCAGCTTGGCTCAGGGCACAGATACGCAGTATTTT. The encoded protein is CASSLAQGTDTQYF.

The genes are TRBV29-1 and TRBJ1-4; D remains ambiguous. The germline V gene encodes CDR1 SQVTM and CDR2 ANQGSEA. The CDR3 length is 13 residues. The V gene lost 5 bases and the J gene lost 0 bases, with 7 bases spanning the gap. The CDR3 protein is CSVYSATNEKLFF. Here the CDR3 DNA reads TGCAGCGTTTACTCTGCAACTAATGAAAAACTGTTTTTT.

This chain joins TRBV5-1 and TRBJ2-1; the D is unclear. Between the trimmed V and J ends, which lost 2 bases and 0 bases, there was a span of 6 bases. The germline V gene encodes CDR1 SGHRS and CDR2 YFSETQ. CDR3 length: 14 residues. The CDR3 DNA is TGCGCCAGCAGCTTCTCCTTCTCCTACAATGAGCAGTTCTTC. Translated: CASSFSFSYNEQFF.

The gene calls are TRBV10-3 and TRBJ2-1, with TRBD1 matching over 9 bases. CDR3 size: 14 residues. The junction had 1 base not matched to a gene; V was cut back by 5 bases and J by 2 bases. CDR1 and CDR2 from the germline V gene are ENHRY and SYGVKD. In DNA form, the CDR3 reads TGTGCCATCAGTCGACAGGGGGCCTACAATGAGCAGTTCTTC. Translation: CAISRQGAYNEQFF.

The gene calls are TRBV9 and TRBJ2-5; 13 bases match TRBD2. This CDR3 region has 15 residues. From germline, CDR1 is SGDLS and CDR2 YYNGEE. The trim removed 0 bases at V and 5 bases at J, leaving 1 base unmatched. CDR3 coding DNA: TGTGCCAGCAGCGTAGGGACTAGCGGGAGCGAGACCCAGTACTTC. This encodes CASSVGTSGSETQYF.

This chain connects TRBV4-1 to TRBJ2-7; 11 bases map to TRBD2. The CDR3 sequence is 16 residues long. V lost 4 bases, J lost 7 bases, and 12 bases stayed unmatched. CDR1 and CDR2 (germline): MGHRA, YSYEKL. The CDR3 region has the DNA TGCGCCAGCAGCCTTTGGCTAGCGGGGGGCCCTCTGGAGCAGTACTTC. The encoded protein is CASSLWLAGGPLEQYF.